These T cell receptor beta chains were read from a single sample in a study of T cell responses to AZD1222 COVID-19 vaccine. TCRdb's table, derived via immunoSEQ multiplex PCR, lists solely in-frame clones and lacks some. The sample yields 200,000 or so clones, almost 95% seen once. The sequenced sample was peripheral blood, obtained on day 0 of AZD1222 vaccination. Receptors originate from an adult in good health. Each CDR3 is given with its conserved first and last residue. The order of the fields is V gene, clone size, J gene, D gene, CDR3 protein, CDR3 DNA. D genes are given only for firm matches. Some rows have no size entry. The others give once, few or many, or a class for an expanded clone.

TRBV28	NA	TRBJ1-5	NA	CASTSGGQPQHF	TGTGCCAGCACGTCGGGGGGTCAGCCCCAGCATTTT
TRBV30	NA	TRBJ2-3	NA	CAWGGRSPTQYF	TGTGCCTGGGGGGGTAGGAGCCCGACGCAGTATTTT
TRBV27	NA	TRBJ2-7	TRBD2	CASSSGLAGAVQYF	TGTGCCAGCAGTTCGGGACTAGCGGGAGCGGTGCAGTACTTC
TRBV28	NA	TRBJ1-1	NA	CASSYMGQNTEAFF	TGTGCCAGCAGTTACATGGGACAGAACACTGAAGCTTTCTTT
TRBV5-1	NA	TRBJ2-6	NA	CASRRTGLSGANVLTF	TGCGCCAGCAGGAGAACAGGCCTCTCTGGGGCCAACGTCCTGACTTTC
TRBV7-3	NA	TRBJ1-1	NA	CASSSDPGATEAFF	TGTGCCAGCAGCTCCGACCCAGGGGCCACTGAAGCTTTCTTT
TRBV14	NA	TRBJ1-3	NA	CASSGGTSGNTIYF	TGTGCCAGCAGCGGGGGAACCTCTGGAAACACCATATATTTT
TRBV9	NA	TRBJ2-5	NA	CASSVLGEETQYF	TGTGCCAGCAGCGTTTTAGGGGAAGAGACCCAGTACTTC
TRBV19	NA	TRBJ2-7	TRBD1	CASSTDRGPYEQYF	TGTGCCAGTAGTACGGACAGGGGACCCTACGAGCAGTACTTC
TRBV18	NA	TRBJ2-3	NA	CASSPSGGSTDTQYF	TGTGCCAGCTCACCATCCGGCGGTAGCACAGATACGCAGTATTTT
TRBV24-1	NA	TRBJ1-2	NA	CATSDLRDGYTF	TGTGCCACCAGTGATTTAAGGGACGGCTACACCTTC
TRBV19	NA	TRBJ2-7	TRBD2	CASSKGQRGLAPYEQYF	TGTGCCAGTAGTAAGGGACAGCGCGGACTAGCGCCCTACGAGCAGTACTTC
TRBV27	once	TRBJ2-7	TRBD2	CASSLEGTGGSYEQYF	TGTGCCAGCAGTTTAGAGGGGACCGGGGGGTCCTACGAGCAGTACTTC
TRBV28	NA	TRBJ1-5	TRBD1	CASRGQGSQPQHF	TGTGCCAGCCGTGGACAGGGGAGTCAGCCCCAGCATTTT
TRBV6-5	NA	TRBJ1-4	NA	CASSYVPEEKLFF	TGTGCCAGCAGTTATGTCCCTGAGGAAAAACTGTTTTTT
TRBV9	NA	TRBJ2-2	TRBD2	CASSGLAGGPANTGELFF	TGTGCCAGCAGCGGACTAGCGGGAGGGCCTGCGAACACCGGGGAGCTGTTTTTT
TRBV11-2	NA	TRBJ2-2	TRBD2	CASSFGLAGFTGELFF	TGTGCCAGCAGCTTCGGACTAGCGGGTTTTACCGGGGAGCTGTTTTTT
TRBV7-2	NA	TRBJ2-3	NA	CASSKGYRGRDTDTQYF	TGTGCCAGCAGCAAGGGATATAGGGGTCGGGACACAGATACGCAGTATTTT
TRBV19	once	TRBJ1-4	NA	CASSTGWTELSTNEKLFF	TGTGCCAGTAGTACGGGGTGGACGGAATTATCAACTAATGAAAAACTGTTTTTT
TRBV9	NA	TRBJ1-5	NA	CASSVQAAGPGNQPQHF	TGTGCCAGCAGCGTCCAGGCCGCAGGGCCTGGCAATCAGCCCCAGCATTTT
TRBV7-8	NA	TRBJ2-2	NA	CASSQPQGGNTGELFF	TGTGCCAGCAGCCAACCCCAGGGGGGGAACACCGGGGAGCTGTTTTTT
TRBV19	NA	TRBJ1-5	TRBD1	CASSLRQGPNQPQHF	TGTGCCAGTAGTTTAAGACAGGGTCCTAATCAGCCCCAGCATTTT
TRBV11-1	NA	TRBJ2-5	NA	CASSLAGVADLQETQYF	TGTGCCAGCAGCTTAGCGGGGGTGGCAGACCTCCAAGAGACCCAGTACTTC
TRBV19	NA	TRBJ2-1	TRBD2	CATVRTSGFNEQFF	TGTGCAACAGTTCGGACTAGCGGTTTCAATGAGCAGTTCTTC
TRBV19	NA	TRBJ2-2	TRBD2	CASSILASGLLGGELFF	TGTGCCAGTAGTATATTGGCTAGCGGGCTTTTAGGCGGGGAGCTGTTTTTT
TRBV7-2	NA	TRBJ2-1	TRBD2	CASSLGLAGYNEQFF	TGTGCCAGCAGTCTAGGACTAGCGGGGTACAATGAGCAGTTCTTC
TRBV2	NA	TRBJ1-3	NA	CASSEFQSSSLEGNTIYF	TGTGCCAGCAGTGAATTCCAGAGCTCATCCCTGGAGGGAAACACCATATATTTT
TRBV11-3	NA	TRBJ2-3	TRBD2	CASSQLAGATDTQYF	TGTGCCAGCAGCCAACTAGCGGGAGCCACAGATACGCAGTATTTT
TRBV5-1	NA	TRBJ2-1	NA	CASSLGLGGTPEQFF	TGCGCCAGCAGCTTGGGCCTAGGGGGGACCCCTGAGCAGTTCTTC
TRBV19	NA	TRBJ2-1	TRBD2	CASRGLAGGYNEQFF	TGTGCCAGTAGGGGACTAGCGGGAGGGTACAATGAGCAGTTCTTC
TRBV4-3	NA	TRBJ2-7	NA	CASSPTGTREYEQYF	TGCGCCAGCAGCCCGACTGGGACAAGGGAATACGAGCAGTACTTC